This T cell receptor (beta chain) was captured in a study of regulatory T cells in long-lasting Graves disease. V was shortened by 6 bases and J by 12 bases, with 15 bases between the two germline ends. The CDR3 totals 11 residues. Germline CDR1 is SNHLY and CDR2 is FYNNEI. Arm-PCR of CDR3 regions and iRepertoire HTBI primers were used to build TCR beta libraries. TCRdb re-derived calls from the multiplex PCR reads in MiXCR, one entry per CDR3 protein. The data contain 540,000 or so distinct CDR3 sequences, approximately 13% of them seen just once; the ten biggest clones take up roughly 10%. The time point denotes: newly diagnosed GD, antithyroid drugs for less than 3 months. RNA isolated from PBMCs was used to make the TCR library. These data were also reused for a study on T cells in Graves' hyperthyroidism and ophthalmopathy.

V and J are TRBV2 and TRBJ2-7; D remains unclear. The source material was peripheral blood mononuclear cells (PBMCs), sampled at new diagnosis, from a patient treated with antithyroid drugs. The clonotype was recovered from a young man with Graves disease. In nucleotides, the CDR3 is TGTGCCAGCAGCCAAGAGGCGACGCTGTACTTC. Amino acids: CASSQEATLYF.